This T cell receptor (beta chain) was obtained from a study of tissue T cells after allogeneic stem cell transplantation. Study-level information: All graft-versus-host disease patients had gastrointestinal involvement and received several lines of directed therapy.

The method was immunoSEQ multiplex PCR; TCRdb's version includes in-frame clones alone and lacks a portion of them. The repertoire holds some 43,000 clones, 80% to 95% seen once, with around 3.8% in the top ten. Study-level findings and limits: Within patients, tissue anatomy strongly shaped TCR repertoire composition.

Remarks on this clone: The antigen remains undetermined.

Germline V gives CDR1 SGHNT, CDR2 YENEEA. There are 12 residues in the CDR3. V lost 4 bases, J lost 4 bases, and 6 bases lay in between. The receptor was derived from a woman aged 40-75 years who later had graft-versus-host disease after an allogeneic stem cell transplant. This sample comprised blood, obtained before transplantation. V usage is TRBV11-3 and J usage is TRBJ2-3; D ambiguous. CDR3 sequence (DNA): TGTGCCAGCAGCTCCAACTCAGATACGCAGTATTTT. Residues: CASSSNSDTQYF.